This T cell receptor (beta chain) was recorded in a study of control samples from healthy donors and cancer patients. Sequenced by immunoSEQ multiplex PCR; TCRdb stores in-frame clones only, minus some. The sample yields roughly 80,000 clones, roughly 86% seen once. With 4 bases removed from V and 0 bases from J, the gap between germline ends came to 4 bases. Germline V gene lookup returns CDR1 MGHDK and CDR2 SYGVNS. The CDR3 totals 14 residues. The rearrangement links TRBV25-1 to TRBJ1-6; unclear D gene. The sequence came from a middle-aged man in good health. Sequences were obtained from blood. This CDR3 is CASSGSSYNSPLHF. CDR3 bases: TGTGCCAGCAGTGGGAGCTCCTATAATTCACCCCTCCACTTT.